This T cell receptor beta chain was obtained from a study of T-cell memory formation after mild COVID-19. Regarding the study as a whole: Cross-reactive memory seemingly joined, as some responding clones were found in pre-infection memory. CD4/CD8 balance held among clones contracting day 15 to 85, and later expanders leaned CD4+. Contracting CD4+ clones sat mainly in CM and EM; CD8+ in EMRA.

Per germline, CDR1 SQVTM and CDR2 ANQGSEA. The CDR3 length is 14 residues. V dropped 5 bases and J dropped 5 bases, with 16 bases sitting between them. With respect to this clonotype: No antigen is known for it.

Sample barcodes and UMIs were carried by the TCR alpha and TCR beta cDNA libraries that 5'RACE generated with constant-segment primers. TCRdb processed the 5' RACE reads anew with MiXCR; each CDR3 protein has one entry. The repertoire holds about 110,000 distinct CDR3 sequences, roughly a sixth seen once, with around 5.1% in the top ten. The sequence was collected from a man younger than 35 who had mild COVID-19 (a few samples of this study predate the infection). Cell type and time point are not known. The chain uses TRBV29-1 and TRBJ1-5; possible D gene TRBD1, 5 bases. Material: PBMCs or a T cell subset sorted from them (not recorded which). CDR3 sequence: CSVQTQGEDQPQHF. The CDR3 bases are TGCAGCGTTCAGACGCAGGGCGAAGATCAGCCCCAGCATTTT.